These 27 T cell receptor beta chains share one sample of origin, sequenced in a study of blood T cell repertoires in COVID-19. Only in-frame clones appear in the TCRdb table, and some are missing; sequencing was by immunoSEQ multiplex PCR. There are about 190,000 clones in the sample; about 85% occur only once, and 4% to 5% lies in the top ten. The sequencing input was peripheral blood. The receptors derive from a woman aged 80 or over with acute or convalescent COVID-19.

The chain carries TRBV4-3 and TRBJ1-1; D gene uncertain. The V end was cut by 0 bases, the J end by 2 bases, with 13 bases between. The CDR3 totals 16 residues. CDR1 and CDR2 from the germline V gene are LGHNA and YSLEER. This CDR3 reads CASSQDRGHRNTEAFF. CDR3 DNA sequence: TGCGCCAGCAGCCAAGATCGAGGTCACCGCAACACTGAAGCTTTCTTT.

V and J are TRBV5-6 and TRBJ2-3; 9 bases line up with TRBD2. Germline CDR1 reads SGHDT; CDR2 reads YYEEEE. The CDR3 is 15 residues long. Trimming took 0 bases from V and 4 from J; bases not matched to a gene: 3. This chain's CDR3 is CASSLGSGSADTQYF. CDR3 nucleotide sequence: TGTGCCAGCAGCTTGGGTAGCGGGAGCGCAGATACGCAGTATTTT.

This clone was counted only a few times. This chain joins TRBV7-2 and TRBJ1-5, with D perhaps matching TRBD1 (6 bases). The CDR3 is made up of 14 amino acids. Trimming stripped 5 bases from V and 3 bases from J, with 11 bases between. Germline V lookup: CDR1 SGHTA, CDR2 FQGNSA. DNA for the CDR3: TGTGCCAGCAGCACCGGACAGCCCAATCAGCCCCAGCATTTT. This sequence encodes CASSTGQPNQPQHF.

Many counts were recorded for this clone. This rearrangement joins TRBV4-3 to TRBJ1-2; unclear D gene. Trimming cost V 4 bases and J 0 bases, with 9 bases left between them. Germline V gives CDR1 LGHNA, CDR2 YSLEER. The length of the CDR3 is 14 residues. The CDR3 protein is CASSLGRTNYGYTF. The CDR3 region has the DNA TGCGCCAGCAGCCTAGGGAGGACTAACTATGGCTACACCTTC.

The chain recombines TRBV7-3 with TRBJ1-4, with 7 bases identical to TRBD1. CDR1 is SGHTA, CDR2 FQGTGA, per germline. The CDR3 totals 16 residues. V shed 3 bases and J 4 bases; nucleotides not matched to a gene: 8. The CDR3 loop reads CASSLGTAGLNEKLFF. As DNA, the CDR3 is TGTGCCAGCAGCTTGGGGACAGCCGGACTTAATGAAAAACTGTTTTTT.

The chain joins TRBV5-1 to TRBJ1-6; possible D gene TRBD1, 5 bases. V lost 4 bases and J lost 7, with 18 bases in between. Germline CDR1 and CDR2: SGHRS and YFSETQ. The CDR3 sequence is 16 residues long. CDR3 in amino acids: CASSPSGGLSNSPLHF. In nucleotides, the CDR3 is TGCGCCAGCAGCCCGTCGGGGGGATTGAGCAATTCACCCCTCCACTTT.

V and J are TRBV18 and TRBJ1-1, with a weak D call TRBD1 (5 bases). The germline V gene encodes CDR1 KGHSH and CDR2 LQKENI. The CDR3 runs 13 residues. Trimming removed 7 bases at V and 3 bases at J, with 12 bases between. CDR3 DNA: TGTGCCAGCTTAACGGACAAATACACTGAAGCTTTCTTT. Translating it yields CASLTDKYTEAFF.

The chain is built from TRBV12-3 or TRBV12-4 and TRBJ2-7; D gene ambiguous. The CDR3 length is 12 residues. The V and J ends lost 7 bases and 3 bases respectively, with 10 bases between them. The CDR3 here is CASTWQNYEQYF. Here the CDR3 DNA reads TGTGCCAGCACATGGCAGAACTACGAGCAGTACTTC.

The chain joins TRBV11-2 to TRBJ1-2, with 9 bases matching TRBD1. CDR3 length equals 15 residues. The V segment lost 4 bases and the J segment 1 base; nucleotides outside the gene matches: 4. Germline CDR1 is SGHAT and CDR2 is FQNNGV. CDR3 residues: CASSSPDRGNYGYTF. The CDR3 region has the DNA TGTGCCAGCAGCTCTCCGGACAGGGGTAACTATGGCTACACCTTC.

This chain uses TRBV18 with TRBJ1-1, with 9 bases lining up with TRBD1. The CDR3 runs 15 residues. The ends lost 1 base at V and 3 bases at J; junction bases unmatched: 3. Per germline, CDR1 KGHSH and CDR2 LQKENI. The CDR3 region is CASSPLRQGDTEAFF. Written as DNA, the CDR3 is TGTGCCAGCTCACCACTAAGACAGGGGGACACTGAAGCTTTCTTT.

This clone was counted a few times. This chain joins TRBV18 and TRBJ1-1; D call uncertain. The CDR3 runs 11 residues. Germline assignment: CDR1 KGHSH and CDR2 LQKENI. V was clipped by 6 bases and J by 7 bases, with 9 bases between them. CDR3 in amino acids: CASSNGVEAFF. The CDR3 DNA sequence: TGTGCCAGCTCCAACGGAGTTGAAGCTTTCTTT.

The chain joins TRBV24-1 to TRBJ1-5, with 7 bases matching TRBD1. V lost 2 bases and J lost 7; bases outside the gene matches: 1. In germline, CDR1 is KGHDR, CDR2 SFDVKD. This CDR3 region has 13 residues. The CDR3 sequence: CATSDWTGQPQHF. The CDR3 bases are TGTGCCACCAGTGATTGGACAGGACAGCCCCAGCATTTT.

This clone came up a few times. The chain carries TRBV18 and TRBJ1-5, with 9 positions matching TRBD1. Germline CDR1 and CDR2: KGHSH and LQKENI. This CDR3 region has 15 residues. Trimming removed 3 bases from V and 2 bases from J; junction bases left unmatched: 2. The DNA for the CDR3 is TGTGCCAGCTCACCGGACAGGGGAGGCAATCAGCCCCAGCATTTT. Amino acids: CASSPDRGGNQPQHF.

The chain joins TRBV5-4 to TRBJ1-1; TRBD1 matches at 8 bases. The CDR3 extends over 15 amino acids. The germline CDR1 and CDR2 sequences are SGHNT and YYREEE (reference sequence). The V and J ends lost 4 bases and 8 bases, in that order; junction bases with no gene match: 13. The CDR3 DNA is TGTGCCAGCAGCAACGTACAGGGGGATATCACAGAAGCTTTCTTT. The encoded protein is CASSNVQGDITEAFF.

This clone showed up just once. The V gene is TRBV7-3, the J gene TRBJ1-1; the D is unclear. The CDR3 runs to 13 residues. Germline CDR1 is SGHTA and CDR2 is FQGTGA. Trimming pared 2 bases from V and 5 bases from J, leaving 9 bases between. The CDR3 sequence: CASSLSRDTEAFF. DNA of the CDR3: TGTGCCAGCAGCTTATCCCGGGATACTGAAGCTTTCTTT.

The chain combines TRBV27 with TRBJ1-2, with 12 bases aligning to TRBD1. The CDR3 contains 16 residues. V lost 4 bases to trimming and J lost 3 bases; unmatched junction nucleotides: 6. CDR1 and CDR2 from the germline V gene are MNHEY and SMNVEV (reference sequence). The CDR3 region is CASSWAGTGGDYGYTF. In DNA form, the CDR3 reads TGTGCCAGCAGTTGGGCCGGGACAGGGGGCGACTATGGCTACACCTTC.

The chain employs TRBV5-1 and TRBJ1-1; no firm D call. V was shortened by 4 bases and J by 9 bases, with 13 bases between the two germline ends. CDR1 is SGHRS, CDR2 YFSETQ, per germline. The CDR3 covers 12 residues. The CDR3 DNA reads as TGCGCCAGCAGCCTCATTACCGGGAAAGCTTTCTTT. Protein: CASSLITGKAFF.

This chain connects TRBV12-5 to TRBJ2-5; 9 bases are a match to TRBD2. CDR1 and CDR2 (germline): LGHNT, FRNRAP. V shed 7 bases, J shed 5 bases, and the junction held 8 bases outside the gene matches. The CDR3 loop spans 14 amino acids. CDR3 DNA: TGTGCTAGTGCCCTTAGCGGGAGCGGGGAGACCCAGTACTTC. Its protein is CASALSGSGETQYF.

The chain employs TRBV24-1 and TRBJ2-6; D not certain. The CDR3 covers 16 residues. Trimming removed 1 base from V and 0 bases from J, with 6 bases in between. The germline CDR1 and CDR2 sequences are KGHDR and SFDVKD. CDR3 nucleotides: TGTGCCACCAGTGATTTCAGGAACTCTGGGGCCAACGTCCTGACTTTC. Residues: CATSDFRNSGANVLTF.

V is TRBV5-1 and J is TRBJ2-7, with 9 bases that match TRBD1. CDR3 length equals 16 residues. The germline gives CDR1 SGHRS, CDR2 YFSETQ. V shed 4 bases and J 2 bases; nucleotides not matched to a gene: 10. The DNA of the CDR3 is TGCGCCAGCAGCCGGGGCATCGGACAGGGGACCTACGAGCAGTACTTC. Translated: CASSRGIGQGTYEQYF.

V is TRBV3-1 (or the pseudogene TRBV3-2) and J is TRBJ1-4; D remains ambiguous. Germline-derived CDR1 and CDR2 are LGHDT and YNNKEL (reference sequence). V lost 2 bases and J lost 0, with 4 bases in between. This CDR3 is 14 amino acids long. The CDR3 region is CASSQYTTNEKLFF. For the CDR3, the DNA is TGTGCCAGCAGCCAATATACAACTAATGAAAAACTGTTTTTT.

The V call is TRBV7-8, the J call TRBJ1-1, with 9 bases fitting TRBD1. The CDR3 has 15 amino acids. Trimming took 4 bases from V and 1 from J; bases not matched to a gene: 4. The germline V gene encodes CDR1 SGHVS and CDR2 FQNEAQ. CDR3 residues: CASSSRTGANTEAFF. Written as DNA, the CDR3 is TGTGCCAGCAGCTCTAGGACAGGGGCGAACACTGAAGCTTTCTTT.

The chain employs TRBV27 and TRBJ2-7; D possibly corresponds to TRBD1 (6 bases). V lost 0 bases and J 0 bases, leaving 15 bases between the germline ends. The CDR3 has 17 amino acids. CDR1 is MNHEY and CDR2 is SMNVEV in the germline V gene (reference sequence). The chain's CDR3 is CASSLSPPTGSSYEQYF. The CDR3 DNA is TGTGCCAGCAGTTTATCCCCACCGACAGGATCCTCCTACGAGCAGTACTTC.

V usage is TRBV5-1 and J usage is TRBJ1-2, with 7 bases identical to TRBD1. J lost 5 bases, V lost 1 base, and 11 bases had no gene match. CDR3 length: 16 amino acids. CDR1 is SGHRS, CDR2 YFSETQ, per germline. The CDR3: CASSLSGTAVEYGYTF. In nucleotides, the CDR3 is TGCGCCAGCAGCTTGAGTGGGACAGCCGTCGAATATGGCTACACCTTC.

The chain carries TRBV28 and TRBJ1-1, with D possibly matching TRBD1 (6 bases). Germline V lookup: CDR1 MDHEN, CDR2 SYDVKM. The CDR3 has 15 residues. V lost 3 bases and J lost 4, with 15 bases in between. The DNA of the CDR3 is TGTGCCAGCAGTTTGCCCGAGGCGGGGGCCACTGAAGCTTTCTTT. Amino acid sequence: CASSLPEAGATEAFF.

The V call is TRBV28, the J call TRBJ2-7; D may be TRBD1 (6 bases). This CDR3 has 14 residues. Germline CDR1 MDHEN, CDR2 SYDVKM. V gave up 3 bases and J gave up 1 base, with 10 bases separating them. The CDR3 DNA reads TGTGCCAGCAGTTTGACAGGACCGTCCTACGAGCAGTACTTC. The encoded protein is CASSLTGPSYEQYF.

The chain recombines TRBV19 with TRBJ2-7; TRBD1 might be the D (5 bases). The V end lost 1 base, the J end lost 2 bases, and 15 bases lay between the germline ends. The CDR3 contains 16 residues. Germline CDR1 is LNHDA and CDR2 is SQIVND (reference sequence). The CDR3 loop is CASSIVTQGPTYEQYF. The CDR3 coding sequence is TGTGCCAGTAGTATAGTAACCCAGGGCCCAACCTACGAGCAGTACTTC.